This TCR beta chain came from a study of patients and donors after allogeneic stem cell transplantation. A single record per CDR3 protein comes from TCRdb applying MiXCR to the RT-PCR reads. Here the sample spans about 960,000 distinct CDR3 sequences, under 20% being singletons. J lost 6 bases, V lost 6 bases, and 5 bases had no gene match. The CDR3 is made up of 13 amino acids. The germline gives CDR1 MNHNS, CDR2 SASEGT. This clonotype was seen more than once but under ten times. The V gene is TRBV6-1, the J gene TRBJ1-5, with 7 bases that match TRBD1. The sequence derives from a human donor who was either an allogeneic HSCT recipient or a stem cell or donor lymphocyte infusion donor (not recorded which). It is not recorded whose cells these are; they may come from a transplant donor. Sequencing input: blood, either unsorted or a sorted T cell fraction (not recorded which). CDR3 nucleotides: TGTGCCAGCAGCTTGGGACAGTCTCAGCCCCAGCATTTT. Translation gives CASSLGQSQPQHF.